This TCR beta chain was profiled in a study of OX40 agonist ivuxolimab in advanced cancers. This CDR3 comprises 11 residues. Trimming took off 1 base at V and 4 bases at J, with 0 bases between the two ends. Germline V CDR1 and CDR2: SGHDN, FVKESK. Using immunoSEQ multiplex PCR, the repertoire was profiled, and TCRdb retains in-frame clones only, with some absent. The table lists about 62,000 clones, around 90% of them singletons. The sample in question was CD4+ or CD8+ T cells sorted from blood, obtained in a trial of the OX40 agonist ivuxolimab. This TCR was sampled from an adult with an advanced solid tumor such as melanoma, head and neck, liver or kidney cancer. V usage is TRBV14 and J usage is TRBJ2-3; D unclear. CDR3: CASSQADTQYF. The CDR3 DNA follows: TGTGCCAGCAGCCAAGCAGATACGCAGTATTTT.